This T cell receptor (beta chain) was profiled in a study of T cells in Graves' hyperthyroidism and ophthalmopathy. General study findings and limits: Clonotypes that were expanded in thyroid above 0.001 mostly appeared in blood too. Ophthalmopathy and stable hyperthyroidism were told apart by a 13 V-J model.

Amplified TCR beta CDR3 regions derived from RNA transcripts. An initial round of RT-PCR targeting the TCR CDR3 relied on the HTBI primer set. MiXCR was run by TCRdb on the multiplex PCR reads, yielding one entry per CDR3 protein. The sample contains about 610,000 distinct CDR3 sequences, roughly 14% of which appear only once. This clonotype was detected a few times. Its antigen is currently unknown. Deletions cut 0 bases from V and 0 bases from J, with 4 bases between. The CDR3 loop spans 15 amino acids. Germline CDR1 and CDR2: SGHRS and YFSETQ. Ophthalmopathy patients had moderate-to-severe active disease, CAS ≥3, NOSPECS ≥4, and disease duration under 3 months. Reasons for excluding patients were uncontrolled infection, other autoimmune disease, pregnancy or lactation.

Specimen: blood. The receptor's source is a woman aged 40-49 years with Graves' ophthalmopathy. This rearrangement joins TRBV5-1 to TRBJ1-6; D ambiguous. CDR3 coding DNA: TGCGCCAGCAGCTTGGTCAGCTCCTATAATTCACCCCTCCACTTT. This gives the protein CASSLVSSYNSPLHF.